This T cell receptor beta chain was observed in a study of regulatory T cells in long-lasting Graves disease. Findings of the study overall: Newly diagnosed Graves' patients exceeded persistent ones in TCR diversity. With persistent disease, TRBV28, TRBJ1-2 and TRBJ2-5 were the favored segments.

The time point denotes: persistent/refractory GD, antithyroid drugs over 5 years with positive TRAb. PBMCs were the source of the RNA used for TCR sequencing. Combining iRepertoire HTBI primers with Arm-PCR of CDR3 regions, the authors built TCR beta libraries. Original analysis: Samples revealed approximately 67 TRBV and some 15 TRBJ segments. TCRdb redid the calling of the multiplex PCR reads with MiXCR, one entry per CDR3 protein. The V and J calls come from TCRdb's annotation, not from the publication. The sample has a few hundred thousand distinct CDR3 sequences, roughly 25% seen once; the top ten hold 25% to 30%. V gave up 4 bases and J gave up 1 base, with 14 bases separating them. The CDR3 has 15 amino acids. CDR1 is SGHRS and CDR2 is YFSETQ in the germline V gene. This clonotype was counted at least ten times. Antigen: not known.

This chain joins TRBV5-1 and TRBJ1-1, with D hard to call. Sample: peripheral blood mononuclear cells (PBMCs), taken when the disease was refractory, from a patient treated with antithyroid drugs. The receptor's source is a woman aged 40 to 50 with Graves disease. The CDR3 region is CASSPLGPPNTEAFF. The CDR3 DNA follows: TGCGCCAGCAGCCCACTTGGTCCTCCGAACACTGAAGCTTTCTTT.